The 3 T cell receptor beta chains in this list originate from one sample, sequenced in a study of cytomegalovirus exposure and HLA in healthy donors. In the PCR, 60 Vbeta and 13 Jbeta primers were used. Only in-frame clones appear in the TCRdb table, and some are missing; sequencing was by immunoSEQ multiplex PCR. The table includes 180,000 or so clones, about 72% detected once. Sequenced input: PBMCs. The receptors were gathered from a human donor in good health.

This chain joins TRBV18 and TRBJ2-1, with D possibly TRBD2 on 6 matching bases. From germline, CDR1 is KGHSH and CDR2 LQKENI. The V end lost 7 bases, the J end lost 4 bases, and 11 bases lay between the germline ends. CDR3 length equals 13 residues. The CDR3 region has the DNA TGTGCCAGCTGTTCGGGGGAGTACAATGAGCAGTTCTTC. The encoded protein is CASCSGEYNEQFF.

This rearrangement joins TRBV19 to TRBJ1-6, with D possibly matching TRBD1 (5 bases). V was trimmed by 5 bases and J by 6 bases, leaving 11 bases between them. This CDR3 contains 14 residues. Germline CDR1 and CDR2: LNHDA and SQIVND (reference sequence). CDR3 nucleotide sequence: TGTGCCAGTAGTCCACGGGGGACTAATTCACCCCTCCACTTT. This translates into CASSPRGTNSPLHF.

The chain joins TRBV2 to TRBJ1-3; D gene ambiguous. Trimming took 0 bases from V and 1 from J, leaving 4 bases between them. The CDR3 covers 14 residues. Germline CDR1 reads SNHLY; CDR2 reads FYNNEI. Here the CDR3 DNA reads TGTGCCAGCAGTGAAGCCACATCTGGAAACACCATATATTTT. This codes for CASSEATSGNTIYF.